The TCR beta chain described here comes from a study of naive and memory T cell subsets (TCRdb year 2017). About the full investigation: According to the figure summarizing the samples, there were some 10 blood donors, 7 tuberculin skin test biopsies and 3 saline control biopsies. As previously described, skin biopsies were taken from tuberculin skin test sites or from saline-injected control sites and processed for RNA extraction. PCR2 was typically performed as a SYBR Green qPCR that was stopped at a set threshold, although end-point PCR (around 6 cycles) could be used instead for low-input samples.

The CDR3 numbers 12 residues from cysteine through phenylalanine. Just CDR3 DNA is preserved here, 36 bases in frame from base 1. According to the germline V gene, CDR1 reads MDHEN and CDR2 reads SYDVKM. V lost 6 bases and J lost 8 bases; the stretch between them is 11 bases long. The treatment or condition tag for this specimen amounts to: skin biopsy from PPD injection site in Mantoux-positive individual. The study described a robust, sensitive protocol for amplifying, sequencing and analyzing TCRs, using 3' ligation of a UMI-containing oligonucleotide to TCR cDNA. The tuberculin skin test biopsies were taken from PPD-injected sites in individuals who had a positive Mantoux test. Total RNA, without cell sorting, was DNase treated with RQ1 DNase before reverse transcription, targeting roughly 1 to 1000 ng input. Libraries were prepared from skin biopsies and whole blood to test how robust the pipeline was in samples where T cells are a minority population.

The research as a whole found: The potential sensitivity of the RNA-based method to TCR transcript changes with T cell activation and differentiation was acknowledged. The larger number of TCRs found at tuberculin skin test sites was interpreted as T cell infiltration of a delayed type IV hypersensitivity reaction. Details of skin biopsy collection and RNA processing were not given in the paper but were referenced to earlier studies. TCR sequences were reportedly recovered from both skin biopsy types, with far more TCRs at tuberculin skin test sites.

This clonotype is judged medium-sized (0.01 to 0.1%). Which antigen it targets is not known. Per-base quality was not reported, and no clone a single base away is much larger than it. Receptor amplification or capture employed UMI-ligation and nested PCR. The ligated cDNA was amplified in four rounds of PCR with nested alpha and beta constant region primers together with the SP2 primer. TCR RNA was reverse transcribed with SuperScript IV using alpha and beta constant region primers for the blood and skin samples. Using T4 RNA ligase 1, an oligonucleotide carrying both the Illumina SP2 primer and a UMI was ligated onto the 3' end of the cDNA. The 12-nucleotide UMI was composed of two random hexamers separated by an eight-base spacer, which was included to prevent hairpin formation. From the second PCR onward, TCR alpha and beta chain libraries were processed separately, and dual indexing was applied for multiplexing. After pooling, the indexed libraries were analyzed by capillary electrophoresis and sequenced on either an Illumina MiSeq or NextSeq. Libraries were spiked with PhiX DNA at about 5-7% so that base diversity was increased and cluster recognition was improved. The study's own analysis went as follows. Demultiplexor extracted UMIs from read 2, combined them with read 1 TCR sequence, and split reads by sample indices. Decombinator identified V and J genes and V-J junctions and gave each TCR a five-part identifier that included V and J deletions. Collapsinator used UMIs to correct sequencing errors and PCR amplification heterogeneity, producing a UMI-based abundance for each TCR. Identifiers were converted to nucleotide sequence by CDR3Translator and translated to amino acids, and CDR3 regions were extracted on the basis of terminal motifs. Error-corrected alpha and beta TCR counts from blood and skin were compared after normalization to input RNA amount. TCRdb reran the public reads through fastp at Q25 and MiXCR, keeping productive beta chains. Every CDR3 protein is listed once, alongside the most common genes and DNA of its rows. For this entry, the V and J calls and clone size follow TCRdb and not the study's own pipeline. The sample data list 20,000 to 25,000 distinct CDR3 sequences, and around 6% of these were observed just once. The biggest ten clones account for under 7.5% of the sample.

Rearrangement joined TRBV28 to TRBJ2-1, with the D gene too uncertain to name. The receptor comes from an adult in good health. Specimen: skin, collected from a tuberculin skin test site. The CDR3 protein is CASSQDRDEQFF. The DNA reads as follows: TGTGCCAGCAGCCAGGACCGAGATGAGCAGTTCTTC.